These 15 T cell receptor beta chains were all obtained from the same sample, sequenced in a study of blood T cell repertoires in COVID-19. This table comes from immunoSEQ multiplex PCR, and its TCRdb copy is limited to in-frame clones, with some not included. The sample has approximately 150,000 clones; around 84% are singletons. Sequencing input: peripheral blood. These receptors were taken from an elderly woman with acute or convalescent COVID-19.

The chain has TRBV19 and TRBJ2-1; D is unclear. Trimming removed 3 bases from V and 0 bases from J, with 6 bases in between. CDR3 length: 14 amino acids. CDR1 and CDR2 (germline): LNHDA, SQIVND (reference sequence). As DNA, the CDR3 is TGTGCCAGTAGTATCCTTAGCTCCTACAATGAGCAGTTCTTC. This codes for CASSILSSYNEQFF.

The rearrangement links TRBV28 to TRBJ1-2; D is possibly TRBD1 (6 bases). Germline V gene sequence: CDR1 MDHEN, CDR2 SYDVKM. The CDR3 is 13 amino acids. V lost 5 bases, J lost 8 bases, and 15 bases lay in between. The CDR3 DNA reads as TGTGCCAGCAGTGTAACAGGGTTTAGCGGCTACACCTTC. As protein: CASSVTGFSGYTF.

The chain is built from TRBV2 and TRBJ2-7; 9 bases map to TRBD2. The CDR3 is 15 residues long. Germline CDR1 is SNHLY and CDR2 is FYNNEI. V lost 2 bases, J lost 2 bases, and 4 bases stayed unmatched. The CDR3 sequence is CASSEMAGGPYEQYF. Here the CDR3 DNA reads TGTGCCAGCAGTGAAATGGCGGGAGGGCCCTACGAGCAGTACTTC.

There are a few counts of this clone. The chain recombines TRBV6-1 with TRBJ1-6; TRBD1 matches at 12 bases. J was trimmed by 9 bases and V by 3 bases; bases with no gene match: 3. The CDR3 runs to 15 residues. Germline lookup yields CDR1 MNHNS and CDR2 SASEGT. CDR3: CASSEPGQGASPLHF. Written as DNA, the CDR3 is TGTGCCAGCAGTGAGCCGGGACAGGGGGCTTCACCCCTCCACTTT.

This clone was observed a single time. The same CDR3 is also encoded by other DNA sequences in this sample. This chain connects TRBV3-1 (or the pseudogene TRBV3-2) to TRBJ2-1; tentatively, D is TRBD1 (6 bases). CDR1 and CDR2 from the germline V gene are LGHDT and YNNKEL (reference sequence). CDR3 length: 13 residues. V was shortened by 3 bases and J by 4 bases, with 7 bases between the two germline ends. In nucleotides, the CDR3 is TGTGCCAGCAGCCAGGACAGATACAATGAGCAGTTCTTC. Its protein is CASSQDRYNEQFF.

The V call is TRBV15, the J call TRBJ2-3, with 8 nucleotides matching TRBD2. Trimming at V came to 0 bases and at J to 2 bases, leaving 7 bases not matched to a gene. Germline CDR1 LNHNV, CDR2 YYDKDF (reference sequence). The CDR3 is 17 amino acids. In DNA, the CDR3 is TGTGCCACCAGCAGAGATCGGGCGGGGGGTTCCACAGATACGCAGTATTTT. Translated: CATSRDRAGGSTDTQYF.

This chain connects TRBV4-1 to TRBJ1-5; D gene uncertain. Germline V lookup: CDR1 MGHRA, CDR2 YSYEKL. The CDR3 loop spans 16 amino acids. V was cut by 0 bases and J by 0 bases, with 9 bases left in between. The CDR3 DNA reads as TGCGCCAGCAGCCAAGACGCAGGTAATAGCAATCAGCCCCAGCATTTT. Its translation: CASSQDAGNSNQPQHF.

This clone was seen a single time. The chain has TRBV7-2 and TRBJ2-3, with D maybe TRBD1 (6 bases). Germline values: CDR1 SGHTA, CDR2 FQGNSA. Trimming took 4 bases from V and 1 from J, leaving 15 bases between them. This CDR3 comprises 16 residues. In DNA form, the CDR3 reads TGTGCCAGCAGCTCGATCGGTAGACAGGGCACAGATACGCAGTATTTT. Residues: CASSSIGRQGTDTQYF.

The chain joins TRBV14 to TRBJ1-1; D perhaps matches TRBD1 (5 bases). The germline V gene encodes CDR1 SGHDN and CDR2 FVKESK. The CDR3 spans 14 residues. V was cut by 4 bases and J by 7 bases, with 16 bases left in between. The chain's CDR3 is CASSPNWGVGEAFF. The CDR3 bases are TGTGCCAGCAGCCCCAATTGGGGGGTTGGTGAAGCTTTCTTT.

The V and J genes are TRBV5-6 and TRBJ1-5; 10 positions match TRBD1. The CDR3 totals 15 residues. The J segment lost 7 bases and the V segment lost 5 bases, leaving 9 bases of the junction unmatched. Germline loops: CDR1 SGHDT, CDR2 YYEEEE. CDR3 nucleotides: TGTGCCAGCAGTAGCCGGGACAGGGGAGGCCAGCCCCAGCATTTT. Translation gives CASSSRDRGGQPQHF. Based on the CDR3 plus reference TRBV5-6 and TRBJ1-5, the full variable domain is DAGVTQSPTHLIKTRGQQVTLRCSPKSGHDTVSWYQQALGQGPQFIFQYYEEEERQRGNFPDRFSGHQFPNYSSELNVNALLLGDSALYLCASSSRDRGGQPQHFGDGTRLSIL.

This clone came up a few times. This chain connects TRBV28 to TRBJ2-7; D might be TRBD2 (7 bases). V was trimmed by 6 bases and J by 4 bases, leaving 22 bases between them. Per the germline V gene, CDR1 is MDHEN and CDR2 is SYDVKM. The CDR3 loop spans 16 amino acids. CDR3: CASSQGGRGARYEQYF. CDR3 nucleotide sequence: TGTGCCAGCAGCCAGGGAGGTCGGGGGGCGAGGTACGAGCAGTACTTC.

CDR3 DNA: TGTGCCACCAGTGATAAAGACAGGGAAAGGGCCAACTACAATGAGCAGTTCTTC. This encodes CATSDKDRERANYNEQFF. The chain joins TRBV24-1 to TRBJ2-1; TRBD1 aligns across 7 bases. This CDR3 has 18 amino acids. The V gene end was trimmed by 3 bases and the J gene end by 3 bases; junction bases not matched to a gene: 13. In germline, CDR1 is KGHDR, CDR2 SFDVKD.

This clone was found a few times. This chain joins TRBV3-1 (or the pseudogene TRBV3-2) and TRBJ1-4, with D possibly matching TRBD1 (5 bases). With 9 bases removed from V and 9 bases from J, the gap between germline ends came to 14 bases. Germline lookup yields CDR1 LGHDT and CDR2 YNNKEL (reference sequence). This CDR3 has 12 amino acids. The CDR3 spells CARPTDSQKLFF. The CDR3 coding sequence is TGTGCCAGGCCGACAGACTCGCAAAAACTGTTTTTT.

The V call is TRBV7-2, the J call TRBJ1-1; 8 bases line up with TRBD1. The V segment lost 1 base and the J segment 4 bases; nucleotides outside the gene matches: 8. Germline V gene data show CDR1 as SGHTA and CDR2 as FQGNSA. The CDR3 runs to 16 residues. The CDR3 DNA sequence: TGTGCCAGCAGCTTAGTTCCAGGGGGCTGGAGCACTGAAGCTTTCTTT. Protein: CASSLVPGGWSTEAFF.

This chain links TRBV3-1 (or the pseudogene TRBV3-2) with TRBJ2-2, with TRBD2 as a possible D gene (6 bases). This CDR3 has 15 residues. In germline, CDR1 is LGHDT, CDR2 YNNKEL (reference sequence). Trimming cost V 5 bases and J 6 bases, with 16 bases left between them. The DNA for the CDR3 is TGTGCCAGCAGCATGGGGTTGGGGACTGCCGGGGAGCTGTTTTTT. As protein: CASSMGLGTAGELFF.